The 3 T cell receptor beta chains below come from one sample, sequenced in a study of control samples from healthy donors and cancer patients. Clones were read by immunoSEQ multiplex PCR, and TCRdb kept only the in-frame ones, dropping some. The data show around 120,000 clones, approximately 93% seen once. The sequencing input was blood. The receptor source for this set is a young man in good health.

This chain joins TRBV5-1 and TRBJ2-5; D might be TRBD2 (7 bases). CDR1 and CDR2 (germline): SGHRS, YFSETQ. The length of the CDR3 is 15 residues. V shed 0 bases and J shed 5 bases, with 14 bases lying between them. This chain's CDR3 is CASSLEIGGRETQYF. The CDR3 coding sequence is TGCGCCAGCAGCTTGGAGATCGGGGGGCGGGAGACCCAGTACTTC. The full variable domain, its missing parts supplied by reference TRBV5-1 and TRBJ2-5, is KAGVTQTPRYLIKTRGQQVTLSCSPISGHRSVSWYQQTPGQGLQFLFEYFSETQRNKGNFPGRFSGRQFSNSRSEMNVSTLELGDSALYLCASSLEIGGRETQYFGPGTRLLVL.

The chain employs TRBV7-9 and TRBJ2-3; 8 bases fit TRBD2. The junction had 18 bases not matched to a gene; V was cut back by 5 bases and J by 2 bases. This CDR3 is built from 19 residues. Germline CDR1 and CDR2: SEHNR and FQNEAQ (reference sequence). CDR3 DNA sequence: TGTGCCAGCAGCCCGGGCCTAATAGCGGGGTCATATGACACAGATACGCAGTATTTT. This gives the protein CASSPGLIAGSYDTDTQYF.

This CDR3 is CASSWEGDINQPQHF. CDR3 nucleotide sequence: TGTGCCAGCAGTTGGGAAGGAGATATCAATCAGCCCCAGCATTTT. This sequence joins TRBV28 and TRBJ1-5, with D hard to call. The CDR3 runs 15 residues. The V gene lost 4 bases and the J gene lost 3 bases, with 13 bases spanning the gap. Germline values: CDR1 MDHEN, CDR2 SYDVKM.